This T cell receptor (beta chain) came from a study of blood T cells in healthy people across ages. Study results and limitations: Greater diversity and more naive CD4+ cells were seen in long-lived donors than in aged donors. No conclusive comparison of naive versus antigen-experienced cells was possible with unsorted PBMCs.

With regard to this clonotype: As yet, its antigen is unknown.

The second PCR ran roughly 6 to 11 cycles with a sample-barcoded 5' primer and J-beta primers. One entry per CDR3 protein results from TCRdb running MiXCR on the 5' RACE reads. The sample lists over 1,200,000 distinct CDR3 sequences, roughly 64% seen once, with over 5% in the top ten. In germline, CDR1 is PRHDT, CDR2 FYEKMQ (reference sequence). Deletions cut 1 base from V and 6 bases from J, with 9 bases between. CDR3 size: 13 residues. The sequence was collected from a man between 18 and 35 years old in good health. The specimen sequenced was blood. The V gene is TRBV13, the J gene TRBJ1-2; no reliable D call. DNA of the CDR3: TGTGCCAGCAGCTTAGCAGCAGGTCATGGCTACACCTTC. Protein: CASSLAAGHGYTF. The whole variable domain, filled in from reference TRBV13 and TRBJ1-2, reads AAGVIQSPRHLIKEKRETATLKCYPIPRHDTVYWYQQGPGQDPQFLISFYEKMQSDKGSIPDRFSAQQFSDYHSELNMSSLELGDSALYFCASSLAAGHGYTFGSGTRLTVV.